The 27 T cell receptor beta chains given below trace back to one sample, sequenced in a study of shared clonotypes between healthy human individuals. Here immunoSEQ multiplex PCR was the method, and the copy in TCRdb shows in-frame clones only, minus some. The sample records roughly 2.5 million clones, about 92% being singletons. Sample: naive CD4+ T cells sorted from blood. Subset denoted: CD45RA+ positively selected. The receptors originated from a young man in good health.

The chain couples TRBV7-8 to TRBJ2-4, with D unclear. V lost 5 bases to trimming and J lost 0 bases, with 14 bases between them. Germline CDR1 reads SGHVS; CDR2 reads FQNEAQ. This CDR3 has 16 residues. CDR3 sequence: CASSRADQLAKNIQYF. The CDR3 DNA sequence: TGTGCCAGCAGCCGGGCGGATCAGCTAGCCAAAAACATTCAGTACTTC.

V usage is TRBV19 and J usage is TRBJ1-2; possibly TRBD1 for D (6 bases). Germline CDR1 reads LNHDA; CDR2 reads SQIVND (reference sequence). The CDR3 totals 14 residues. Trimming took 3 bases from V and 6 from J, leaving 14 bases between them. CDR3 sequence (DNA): TGTGCCAGTAGTATCCTACAGGGCGCCAATGGCTACACCTTC. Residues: CASSILQGANGYTF.

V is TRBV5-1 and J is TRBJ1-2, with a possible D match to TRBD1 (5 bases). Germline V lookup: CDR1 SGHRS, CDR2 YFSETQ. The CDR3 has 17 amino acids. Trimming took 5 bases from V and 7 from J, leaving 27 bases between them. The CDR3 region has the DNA TGCGCCAGCAGTCGTTCCGGGACGGAAGGAAACGTGGGTGGCTACACCTTC. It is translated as CASSRSGTEGNVGGYTF.

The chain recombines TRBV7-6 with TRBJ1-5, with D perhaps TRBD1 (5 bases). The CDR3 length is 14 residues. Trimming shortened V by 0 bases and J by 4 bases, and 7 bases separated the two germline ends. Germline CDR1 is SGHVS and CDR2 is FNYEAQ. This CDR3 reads CASSLAGGNQPQHF. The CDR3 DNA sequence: TGTGCCAGCAGCTTAGCGGGGGGAAATCAGCCCCAGCATTTT.

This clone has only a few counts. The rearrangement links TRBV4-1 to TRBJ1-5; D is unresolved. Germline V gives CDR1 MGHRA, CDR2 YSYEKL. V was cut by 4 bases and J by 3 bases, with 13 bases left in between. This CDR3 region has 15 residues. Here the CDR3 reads CASSLGPTANQPQHF. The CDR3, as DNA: TGCGCCAGCAGCCTCGGACCTACCGCCAATCAGCCCCAGCATTTT.

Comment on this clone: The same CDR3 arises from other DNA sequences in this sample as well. CDR3 nucleotides: TGTGCCAGCTCACCAGGGGGGACGAACACCGGGGAGCTGTTTTTT. Encoded protein: CASSPGGTNTGELFF. V is TRBV18 and J is TRBJ2-2; maybe TRBD2 (6 bases). CDR1 is KGHSH and CDR2 is LQKENI in the germline V gene. Trimming took 2 bases from V and 0 from J, leaving 7 bases between them. The CDR3 loop spans 15 amino acids. The whole variable domain, filled in from reference TRBV18 and TRBJ2-2, reads NAGVMQNPRHLVRRRGQEARLRCSPMKGHSHVYWYRQLPEEGLKFMVYLQKENIIDESGMPKERFSAEFPKEGPSILRIQQVVRGDSAAYFCASSPGGTNTGELFFGEGSRLTVL.

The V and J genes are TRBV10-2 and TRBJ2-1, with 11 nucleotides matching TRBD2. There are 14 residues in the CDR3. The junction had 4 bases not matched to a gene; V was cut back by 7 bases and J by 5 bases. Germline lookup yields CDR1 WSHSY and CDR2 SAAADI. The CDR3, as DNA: TGCGCCAGCACAATAGCGGGAGGGAACAATGAGCAGTTCTTC. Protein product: CASTIAGGNNEQFF.

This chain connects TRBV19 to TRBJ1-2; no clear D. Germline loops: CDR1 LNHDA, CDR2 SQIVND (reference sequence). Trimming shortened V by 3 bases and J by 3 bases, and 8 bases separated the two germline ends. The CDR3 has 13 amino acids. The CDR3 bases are TGTGCCAGTAGTATGCGGGCGGACTATGGCTACACCTTC. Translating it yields CASSMRADYGYTF.

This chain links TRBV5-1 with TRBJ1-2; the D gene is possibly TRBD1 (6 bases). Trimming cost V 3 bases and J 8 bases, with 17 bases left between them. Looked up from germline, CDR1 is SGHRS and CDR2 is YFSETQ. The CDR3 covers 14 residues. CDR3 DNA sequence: TGCGCCAGCAGCTCGGAATGGACAGATAACGGCTACACCTTC. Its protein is CASSSEWTDNGYTF.

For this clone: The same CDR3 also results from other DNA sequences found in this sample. The CDR3 bases are TGTGCCAGTAGTATAGCCGGGACAGGGACTCAGCCCCAGCATTTT. It yields the protein CASSIAGTGTQPQHF. The chain is built from TRBV19 and TRBJ1-5, with TRBD1 identical over 9 bases. The CDR3 contains 15 residues. Trimming cost V 1 base and J 6 bases; bases outside gene matches: 4. Germline V gene sequence: CDR1 LNHDA, CDR2 SQIVND (reference sequence).

This CDR3 reads CASSFAGTSTDTQYF. CDR3 DNA sequence: TGTGCCAGCAGTTTTGCCGGGACTAGCACAGATACGCAGTATTTT. The J gene is TRBJ2-3, the V gene TRBV27; weak D call: TRBD2 (6 bases). This CDR3 comprises 15 residues. Germline CDR1 MNHEY, CDR2 SMNVEV (reference sequence). V was clipped by 3 bases and J by 0 bases, with 10 bases between them.

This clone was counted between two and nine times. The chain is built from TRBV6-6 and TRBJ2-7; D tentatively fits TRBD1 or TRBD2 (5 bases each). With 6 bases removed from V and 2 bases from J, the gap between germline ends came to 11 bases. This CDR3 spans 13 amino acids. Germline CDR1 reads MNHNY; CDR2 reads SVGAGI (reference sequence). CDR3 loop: CASRAGAAYEQYF. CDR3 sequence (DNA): TGTGCCAGCAGGGCCGGGGCCGCCTACGAGCAGTACTTC.

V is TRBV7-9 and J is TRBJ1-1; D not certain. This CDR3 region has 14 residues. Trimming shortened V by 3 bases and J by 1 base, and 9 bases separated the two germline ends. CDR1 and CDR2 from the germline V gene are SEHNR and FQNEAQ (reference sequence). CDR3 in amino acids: CASSFAATNTEAFF. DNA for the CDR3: TGTGCCAGCAGCTTTGCAGCCACGAACACTGAAGCTTTCTTT.

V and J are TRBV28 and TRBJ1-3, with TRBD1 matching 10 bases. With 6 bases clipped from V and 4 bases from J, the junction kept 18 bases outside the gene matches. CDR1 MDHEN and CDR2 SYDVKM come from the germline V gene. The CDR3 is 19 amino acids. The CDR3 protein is CASSSPDRGRNLLGNTIYF. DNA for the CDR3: TGTGCCAGCAGCTCCCCAGACAGGGGGCGCAACCTGCTAGGAAACACCATATATTTT.

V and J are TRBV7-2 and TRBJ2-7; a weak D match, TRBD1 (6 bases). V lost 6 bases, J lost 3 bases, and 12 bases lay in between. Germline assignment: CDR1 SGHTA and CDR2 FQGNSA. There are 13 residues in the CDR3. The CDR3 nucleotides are TGTGCCAGCAGGGCCGGACAGCGCTACGAGCAGTACTTC. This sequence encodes CASRAGQRYEQYF.

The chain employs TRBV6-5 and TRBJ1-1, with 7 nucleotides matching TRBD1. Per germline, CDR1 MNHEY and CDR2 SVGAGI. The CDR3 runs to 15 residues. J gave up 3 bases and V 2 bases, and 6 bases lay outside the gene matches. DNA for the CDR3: TGTGCCAGCAGTTACCGCAGGGGGATGTACACTGAAGCTTTCTTT. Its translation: CASSYRRGMYTEAFF.

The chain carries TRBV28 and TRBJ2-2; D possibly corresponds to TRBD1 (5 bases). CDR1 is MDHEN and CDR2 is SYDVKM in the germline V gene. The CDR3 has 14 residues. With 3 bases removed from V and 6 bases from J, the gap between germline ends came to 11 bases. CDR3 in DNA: TGTGCCAGCAGTTTCCCCCAGGGCCCCGGGGAGCTGTTTTTT. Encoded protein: CASSFPQGPGELFF. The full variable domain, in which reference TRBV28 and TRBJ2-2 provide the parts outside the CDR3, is DVKVTQSSRYLVKRTGEKVFLECVQDMDHENMFWYRQDPGLGLRLIYFSYDVKMKEKGDIPEGYSVSREKKERFSLILESASTNQTSMYLCASSFPQGPGELFFGEGSRLTVL.

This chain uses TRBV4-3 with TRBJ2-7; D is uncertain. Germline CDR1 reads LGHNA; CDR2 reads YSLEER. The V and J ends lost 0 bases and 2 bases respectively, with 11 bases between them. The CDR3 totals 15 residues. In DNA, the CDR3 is TGCGCCAGCAGCCAAGATGTAAATCCTACCTACGAGCAGTACTTC. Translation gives CASSQDVNPTYEQYF.

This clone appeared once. CDR3 sequence: CASSPPGRPNTEAFF. In nucleotides, the CDR3 is TGCGCCAGCAGCCCCCCGGGACGCCCGAACACTGAAGCTTTCTTT. The chain combines TRBV5-1 with TRBJ1-1, with TRBD1 as a possible D gene (5 bases). Germline values: CDR1 SGHRS, CDR2 YFSETQ. The CDR3 has 15 amino acids. Trimming removed 4 bases at V and 1 base at J, with 14 bases between. The whole variable domain, filled in from reference TRBV5-1 and TRBJ1-1, reads KAGVTQTPRYLIKTRGQQVTLSCSPISGHRSVSWYQQTPGQGLQFLFEYFSETQRNKGNFPGRFSGRQFSNSRSEMNVSTLELGDSALYLCASSPPGRPNTEAFFGQGTRLTVV.

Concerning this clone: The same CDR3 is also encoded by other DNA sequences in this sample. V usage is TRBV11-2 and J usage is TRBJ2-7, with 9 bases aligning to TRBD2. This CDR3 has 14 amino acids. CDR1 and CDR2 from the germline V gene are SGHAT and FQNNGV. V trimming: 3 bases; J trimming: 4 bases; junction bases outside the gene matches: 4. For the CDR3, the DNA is TGTGCCAGCAGCTTGGGACTAGCTTCTTACGAGCAGTACTTC. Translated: CASSLGLASYEQYF.

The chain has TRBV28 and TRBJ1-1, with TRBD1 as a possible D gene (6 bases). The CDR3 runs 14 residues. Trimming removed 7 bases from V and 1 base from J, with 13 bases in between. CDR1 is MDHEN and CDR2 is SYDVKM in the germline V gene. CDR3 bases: TGTGCCAGCACCAAGGACAGCCAGAACACTGAAGCTTTCTTT. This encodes CASTKDSQNTEAFF. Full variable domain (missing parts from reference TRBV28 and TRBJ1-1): DVKVTQSSRYLVKRTGEKVFLECVQDMDHENMFWYRQDPGLGLRLIYFSYDVKMKEKGDIPEGYSVSREKKERFSLILESASTNQTSMYLCASTKDSQNTEAFFGQGTRLTVV.

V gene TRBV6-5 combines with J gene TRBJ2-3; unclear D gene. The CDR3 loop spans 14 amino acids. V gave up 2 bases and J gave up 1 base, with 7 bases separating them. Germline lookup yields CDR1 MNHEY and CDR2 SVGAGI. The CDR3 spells CASSYGRGTDTQYF. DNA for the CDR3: TGTGCCAGCAGTTACGGACGAGGCACAGATACGCAGTATTTT.

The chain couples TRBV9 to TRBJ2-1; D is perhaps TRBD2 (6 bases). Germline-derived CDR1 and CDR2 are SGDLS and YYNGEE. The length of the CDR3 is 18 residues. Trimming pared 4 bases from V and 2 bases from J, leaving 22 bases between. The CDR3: CASSPDPGRTRPYNEQFF. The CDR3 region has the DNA TGTGCCAGCAGCCCCGACCCGGGGAGGACTCGACCCTACAATGAGCAGTTCTTC.

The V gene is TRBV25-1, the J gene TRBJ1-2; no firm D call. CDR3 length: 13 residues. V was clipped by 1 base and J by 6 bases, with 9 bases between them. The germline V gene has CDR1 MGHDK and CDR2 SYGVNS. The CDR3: CASSEWAGDGYTF. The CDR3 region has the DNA TGTGCCAGCAGTGAATGGGCAGGAGATGGCTACACCTTC.

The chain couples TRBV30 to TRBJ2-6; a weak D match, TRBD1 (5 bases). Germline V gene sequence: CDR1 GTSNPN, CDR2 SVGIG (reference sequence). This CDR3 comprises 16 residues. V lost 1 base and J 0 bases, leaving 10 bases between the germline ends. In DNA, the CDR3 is TGTGCCTGGAGTGGCCGACAGCTCTCTGGGGCCAACGTCCTGACTTTC. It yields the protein CAWSGRQLSGANVLTF.

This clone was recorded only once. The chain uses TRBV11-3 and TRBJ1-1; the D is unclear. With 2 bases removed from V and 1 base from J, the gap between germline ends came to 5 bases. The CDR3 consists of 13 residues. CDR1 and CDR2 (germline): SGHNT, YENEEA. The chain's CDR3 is CASSLLRNTEAFF. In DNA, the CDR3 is TGTGCCAGCAGCTTACTGAGGAACACTGAAGCTTTCTTT. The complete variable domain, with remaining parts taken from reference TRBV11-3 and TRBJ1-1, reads EAGVVQSPRYKIIEKKQPVAFWCNPISGHNTLYWYLQNLGQGPELLIRYENEEAVDDSQLPKDRFSAERLKGVDSTLKIQPAELGDSAVYLCASSLLRNTEAFFGQGTRLTVV.

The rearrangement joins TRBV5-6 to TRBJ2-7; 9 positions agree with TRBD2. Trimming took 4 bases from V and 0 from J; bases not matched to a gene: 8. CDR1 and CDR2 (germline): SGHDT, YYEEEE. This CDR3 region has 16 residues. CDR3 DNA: TGTGCCAGCAGCCCGACGGGAGCGGGAGGCTCCTACGAGCAGTACTTC. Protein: CASSPTGAGGSYEQYF.